Below, 5 T cell receptor beta chains from the same sample are listed, as sequenced in a study of T cells in Graves' hyperthyroidism and ophthalmopathy. The CDR3 regions of TCR beta were amplified from RNA transcripts. The HTBI primer set served for first-round RT-PCR of the TCR CDR3. Each CDR3 protein gets one entry after TCRdb re-called the multiplex PCR reads with MiXCR. The sample yields 550,000 to 600,000 distinct CDR3 sequences, 13% to 15% seen once. The sequenced sample consisted of blood. Every receptor here comes from a woman aged 18-35 years with Graves' ophthalmopathy.

This clonotype was recorded many times. The CDR3 reads CAWNLGQGAGTDTQYF. The CDR3 DNA is TGTGCCTGGAATCTGGGACAGGGCGCCGGTACAGATACGCAGTATTTT. V gene TRBV30 combines with J gene TRBJ2-3; 9 positions match TRBD1. The junction had 11 bases not matched to a gene; V was cut back by 4 bases and J by 3 bases. Germline assignment: CDR1 GTSNPN and CDR2 SVGIG (reference sequence). This CDR3 comprises 16 residues. Based on the CDR3 plus reference TRBV30 and TRBJ2-3, the full variable domain is SQTIHQWPATLVQPVGSPLSLECTVEGTSNPNLYWYRQAAGRGLQLLFYSVGIGQISSEVPQNLSASRPQDRQFILSSKKLLLSDSGFYLCAWNLGQGAGTDTQYFGPGTRLTVL.

This clonotype was found many times. V and J are TRBV24-1 and TRBJ2-5; 11 bases are shared with TRBD1. V shed 1 base, J shed 4 bases, and the junction held 7 bases outside the gene matches. There are 17 residues in the CDR3. CDR1 is KGHDR, CDR2 SFDVKD, per germline. The CDR3 sequence is CATSDFSRGTGGETQYF. For the CDR3, the DNA is TGTGCCACCAGTGATTTCTCTCGTGGGACAGGGGGAGAGACCCAGTACTTC.

This clonotype came up many times. The V and J genes are TRBV6-5 and TRBJ2-7; weak D call: TRBD2 (6 bases). CDR3 length: 14 residues. With 0 bases removed from V and 3 bases from J, the gap between germline ends came to 9 bases. Germline loops: CDR1 MNHEY, CDR2 SVGAGI. In DNA form, the CDR3 reads TGTGCCAGCAGTTACTCGGGGGGACTCTACGAGCAGTACTTC. Its translation: CASSYSGGLYEQYF.

In this sample, this clonotype turned up a few times. Since a much larger clone is just one base distant, this may be a read error. The chain carries TRBV7-3 and TRBJ2-3; D uncertain. The CDR3 contains 14 residues. Germline assignment: CDR1 SGHTA and CDR2 FQGTGA. The CDR3 here is CVSSPQRGTDTQYF. DNA of the CDR3: TGTGTCAGCAGCCCCCAACGGGGCACAGATACGCAGTATTTT.

This clonotype has a count of ten or more. CDR3 nucleotide sequence: TGTGCCAGCATTGAGGCAGGGTGCGCCAAAAACATTCAGTACTTC. This translates into CASIEAGCAKNIQYF. The chain employs TRBV28 and TRBJ2-4, with a possible D match to TRBD1 (5 bases). CDR1 and CDR2 (germline): MDHEN, SYDVKM. V shed 7 bases and J shed 1 base, with 14 bases lying between them. The CDR3 covers 15 residues.